The clone carrying this TCR beta chain has just one count. The time point denotes: peripheral blood 6 weeks after treatment start. Sample contribution per patient ranged from 1 to 8, covering pretreatment and on-treatment. V lost 7 bases and J 7 bases, leaving 26 bases between the germline ends. Germline-derived CDR1 and CDR2 are SGHTS and YDEGEE. The CDR3 has 17 residues. The data originate from a study of PD-L1 blockade in urothelial cancer. Study in general: Of prior chemotherapy regimens, patients had received between 0 and 3.

The assay was immunoSEQ multiplex PCR, and TCRdb's table has in-frame clones only and misses some. The table shows tens of thousands of clones, with about nine tenths occurring only once. The receptor's source is a man in his 60s with urothelial cancer. Source: PBMCs, taken around atezolizumab (anti-PD-L1) treatment. V gene TRBV5-8 combines with J gene TRBJ2-2, with a tentative D call TRBD2 (6 bases). CDR3 in amino acids: CASGNHVGTLTIGELFF. In DNA, the CDR3 is TGTGCCAGCGGCAACCACGTCGGGACTCTTACGATCGGGGAGCTGTTTTTT.